These 26 T cell receptor beta chains were sequenced from one sample in a study of OX40 agonist ivuxolimab in advanced cancers. Assay used: immunoSEQ multiplex PCR; TCRdb lists only in-frame clones, some missing. This sample has about 66,000 clones, with 91% found just once. Source: CD4+ or CD8+ T cells sorted from blood, taken in a trial of the OX40 agonist ivuxolimab. The receptors stem from an adult with an advanced solid tumor such as melanoma, head and neck, liver or kidney cancer.

The chain joins TRBV5-1 to TRBJ2-1, with unresolved D. Germline CDR1 and CDR2: SGHRS and YFSETQ. The CDR3 covers 16 residues. The V end was cut by 1 base, the J end by 5 bases, with 16 bases between. The DNA for the CDR3 is TGCGCCAGCAGCTTGAGGTACTACAAAGAACACAATGAGCAGTTCTTC. Translated: CASSLRYYKEHNEQFF.

The chain recombines TRBV18 with TRBJ2-7, with 9 bases that match TRBD2. Trimming cost V 1 base and J 6 bases; bases outside gene matches: 4. This CDR3 has 14 amino acids. The V gene's germline CDR1 is KGHSH and CDR2 LQKENI. Written as DNA, the CDR3 is TGTGCCAGCTCACCACTAGCGGGAGCTGGCGAGCAGTACTTC. As protein: CASSPLAGAGEQYF. The variable domain in full, completed from reference TRBV18 and TRBJ2-7, reads NAGVMQNPRHLVRRRGQEARLRCSPMKGHSHVYWYRQLPEEGLKFMVYLQKENIIDESGMPKERFSAEFPKEGPSILRIQQVVRGDSAAYFCASSPLAGAGEQYFGPGTRLTVT.

The J gene is TRBJ2-1, the V gene TRBV11-1, with 9 bases matching TRBD2. The CDR3 spans 14 residues. The V segment lost 4 bases and the J segment 7 bases; nucleotides outside the gene matches: 5. Germline V gene sequence: CDR1 SGHAT, CDR2 FQDESV (reference sequence). Written as DNA, the CDR3 is TGTGCCAGCAGCTCCGGGACTAGCCTTAATGAGCAGTTCTTC. As protein: CASSSGTSLNEQFF.

This rearrangement joins TRBV18 to TRBJ1-4; 9 positions agree with TRBD1. There are 17 residues in the CDR3. Germline V CDR1 and CDR2: KGHSH, LQKENI. J was trimmed by 5 bases and V by 2 bases; bases with no gene match: 9. CDR3 nucleotide sequence: TGTGCCAGCTCACCATTCTGGGCCGGGACAGGGAATGAAAAACTGTTTTTT. Protein product: CASSPFWAGTGNEKLFF.

This chain uses TRBV11-1 with TRBJ2-7; 10 nucleotides agree with TRBD1. This CDR3 region has 14 residues. V lost 3 bases, J lost 4 bases, and 3 bases stayed unmatched. The germline V gene has CDR1 SGHAT and CDR2 FQDESV (reference sequence). CDR3 bases: TGTGCCAGCAGCTTTGGGACAGGGGCGTACGAGCAGTACTTC. The encoded protein is CASSFGTGAYEQYF.

Of note for this clone: This specimen includes other DNA sequences encoding the same CDR3. V is TRBV18 and J is TRBJ2-3; no reliable D call. Trimming cost V 2 bases and J 2 bases, with 2 bases left between them. The germline CDR1 and CDR2 sequences are KGHSH and LQKENI. This CDR3 is 12 amino acids long. Here the CDR3 reads CASSPNTDTQYF. The DNA of the CDR3 is TGTGCCAGCTCACCAAACACAGATACGCAGTATTTT.

The chain links TRBV5-1 to TRBJ2-1; 9 positions match TRBD1. Germline assignment: CDR1 SGHRS and CDR2 YFSETQ. The CDR3 consists of 16 residues. Trimming cost V 4 bases and J 15 bases; bases outside gene matches: 20. The CDR3 DNA follows: TGCGCCAGCAGCCCTACAGGGGGCGGCGTGTTTCGGAGATGGTTCTTC. Encoded protein: CASSPTGGGVFRRWFF.

The table lists this clone with a count of one. The chain combines TRBV15 with TRBJ2-3; 8 bases fit TRBD2. Germline V gene lookup returns CDR1 LNHNV and CDR2 YYDKDF (reference sequence). The CDR3 has 12 residues. V was pared by 8 bases and J by 4 bases, with 2 bases of the junction left unmatched. The CDR3 region is CATEAGADTQYF. The CDR3 region has the DNA TGTGCCACCGAAGCGGGAGCAGATACGCAGTATTTT.

This clone was counted a few times. CDR3 residues: CAQSSGNQPQHF. The CDR3 coding sequence is TGTGCCCAGTCGTCAGGTAATCAGCCCCAGCATTTT. J is TRBJ1-5 and V is TRBV30, with D unresolved. Germline V gene data show CDR1 as GTSNPN and CDR2 as SVGIG (reference sequence). The CDR3 totals 12 residues. The germline V and J ends were trimmed by 8 bases and 4 bases, with 12 bases remaining between them.

The chain has TRBV7-8 and TRBJ1-5; no firm D call. This CDR3 contains 13 residues. Looked up from germline, CDR1 is SGHVS and CDR2 is FQNEAQ. Trimming removed 0 bases from V and 7 bases from J, with 7 bases in between. In DNA, the CDR3 is TGTGCCAGCAGCTTAGCGGAAGGGCAGCCCCAGCATTTT. Protein sequence: CASSLAEGQPQHF.

CDR3 sequence: CASSSGGLQETQYF. Written as DNA, the CDR3 is TGCGCCAGCAGCTCGGGGGGCTTACAAGAGACCCAGTACTTC. This rearrangement joins TRBV5-1 to TRBJ2-5; a weak D match, TRBD2 (7 bases). Germline V lookup: CDR1 SGHRS, CDR2 YFSETQ. Trimming removed 3 bases at V and 2 bases at J, with 11 bases between. The CDR3 consists of 14 residues.

The chain employs TRBV7-2 and TRBJ2-1; D is undetermined. V lost 5 bases and J 11 bases, leaving 13 bases between the germline ends. CDR1 is SGHTA, CDR2 FQGNSA, per germline. This CDR3 spans 12 amino acids. The CDR3 DNA reads as TGTGCCAGCAGCATCGACCTCGGTAAGCAGTTCTTC. Its translation is CASSIDLGKQFF.

As regards this clone: The germline gene is not matched at one end of the junction; a read error may be the cause. The rearrangement links TRBV20-1 to TRBJ2-7; D is unclear. CDR1 is DFQATT, CDR2 SNEGSKA, per germline (reference sequence). The CDR3 consists of 11 residues. The CDR3 sequence is CSAGTRYGQYF. For the CDR3, the DNA is TGCAGTGCTGGTACCCGCTACGGGCAGTACTTC.

This chain joins TRBV28 and TRBJ2-5; perhaps TRBD1 as D (5 bases). V shed 4 bases and J shed 3 bases, with 18 bases lying between them. Germline V gives CDR1 MDHEN, CDR2 SYDVKM. This CDR3 region has 16 residues. The CDR3 DNA follows: TGTGCCAGCAGTTCTCCCGCCGCAGGGTCAAAAGAGACCCAGTACTTC. It yields the protein CASSSPAAGSKETQYF.

V usage is TRBV5-1 and J usage is TRBJ1-3, with 8 bases that match TRBD1. V was clipped by 1 base and J by 2 bases; unmatched bases: 2. CDR3 size: 15 residues. Germline lookup yields CDR1 SGHRS and CDR2 YFSETQ. The CDR3 spells CASSLSGGTGNTIYF. CDR3 sequence (DNA): TGCGCCAGCAGCTTGTCAGGGGGCACTGGAAACACCATATATTTT.

The CDR3 DNA follows: TGTGCCAGCAGCTTATTGGGATTTTCCACTGGAAACACCATATATTTT. Translating it yields CASSLLGFSTGNTIYF. The chain carries TRBV7-3 and TRBJ1-3, with D unresolved. Germline CDR1 and CDR2: SGHTA and FQGTGA. V dropped 2 bases and J dropped 2 bases, with 13 bases sitting between them. This CDR3 region has 16 residues.

The rearrangement uses TRBV11-2 and TRBJ2-7, with 10 bases matching TRBD2. The CDR3 has 15 residues. Per the germline V gene, CDR1 is SGHAT and CDR2 is FQNNGV. Unmatched junction bases numbered 5, after V lost 5 bases and J lost 1 base. CDR3 DNA sequence: TGTGCCAGCAGCCAATCTAGCGGGAGATCCTACGAGCAGTACTTC. It specifies CASSQSSGRSYEQYF. Looking up the rest from reference TRBV11-2 and TRBJ2-7 gives the full variable domain: EAGVAQSPRYKIIEKRQSVAFWCNPISGHATLYWYQQILGQGPKLLIQFQNNGVVDDSQLPKDRFSAERLKGVDSTLKIQPAKLEDSAVYLCASSQSSGRSYEQYFGPGTRLTVT.

The J gene is TRBJ2-2, the V gene TRBV27, with 9 bases lining up with TRBD1. The ends lost 1 base at V and 6 bases at J; junction bases unmatched: 9. The germline V gene has CDR1 MNHEY and CDR2 SMNVEV (reference sequence). CDR3 length: 17 amino acids. This CDR3 reads CASSLYRDRASAGELFF. DNA of the CDR3: TGTGCCAGCAGTTTATATCGGGACAGGGCTAGTGCCGGGGAGCTGTTTTTT.

The table lists this clone with a count of one. CDR3 sequence: CASSLGTVGLEQYF. In DNA, the CDR3 is TGCGCCAGCAGCTTAGGGACAGTGGGTCTCGAGCAGTACTTC. J is TRBJ2-7 and V is TRBV5-1, with 7 bases fitting TRBD1. The V gene end was trimmed by 2 bases and the J gene end by 6 bases; junction bases not matched to a gene: 8. The CDR3 length is 14 residues. The germline gives CDR1 SGHRS, CDR2 YFSETQ.

This clone was seen once. The chain joins TRBV2 to TRBJ2-1; TRBD2 matches 13 bases. This CDR3 has 17 residues. Germline CDR1 is SNHLY and CDR2 is FYNNEI. V was clipped by 5 bases and J by 9 bases; unmatched bases: 13. CDR3 nucleotides: TGTGCCAGCAGTTCATATCGACTAGCGGGAGGTCAGGGTGAGCAGTTCTTC. Its translation: CASSSYRLAGGQGEQFF.

The chain combines TRBV10-3 with TRBJ2-7; D not resolved. The CDR3 spans 12 residues. Trimming left V 8 bases short and J 6 bases short, with 14 bases between. Looked up from germline, CDR1 is ENHRY and CDR2 is SYGVKD. Here the CDR3 reads CAIARLSGEQYF. CDR3 nucleotide sequence: TGTGCCATCGCAAGGCTTAGTGGCGAGCAGTACTTC.

The chain combines TRBV9 with TRBJ2-1; 11 bases are shared with TRBD2. With V trimmed by 0 bases and J by 8 bases, 4 bases remained unmatched. The CDR3 runs 15 residues. CDR1 SGDLS and CDR2 YYNGEE come from the germline V gene. CDR3: CASSVVTSGRHEQFF. The CDR3 DNA is TGTGCCAGCAGCGTAGTAACTAGCGGGAGACATGAGCAGTTCTTC.

CDR3 protein: CASSPGGDTQYF. The CDR3 region has the DNA TGTGCCAGCTCACCGGGGGGAGATACGCAGTATTTT. The rearrangement uses TRBV18 and TRBJ2-3, with D possibly matching TRBD2 (6 bases). Germline V gene lookup returns CDR1 KGHSH and CDR2 LQKENI. The CDR3 has 12 amino acids. The V and J ends lost 3 bases and 5 bases respectively, with 6 bases between them.

This chain links TRBV19 with TRBJ2-2; 10 bases fit TRBD2. Germline values: CDR1 LNHDA, CDR2 SQIVND (reference sequence). Germline trimming cut 3 bases from V and 6 bases from J; bases unmatched to any gene: 10. CDR3 length equals 17 residues. CDR3 region: CASSITRLAGAPGELFF. DNA of the CDR3: TGTGCCAGTAGTATCACCCGTCTAGCGGGAGCCCCCGGGGAGCTGTTTTTT.

The chain recombines TRBV5-4 with TRBJ2-5; possible D gene TRBD2, 5 bases. The V end was cut by 4 bases, the J end by 7 bases, with 14 bases between. Germline V gives CDR1 SGHNT, CDR2 YYREEE (reference sequence). The CDR3 sequence is 13 residues long. For the CDR3, the DNA is TGTGCCAGCAGCCGACCTGGAGAGGGGACCCAGTACTTC. Protein: CASSRPGEGTQYF.

The chain recombines TRBV7-3 with TRBJ2-2; 12 positions agree with TRBD2. CDR1 and CDR2 (germline): SGHTA, FQGTGA. CDR3 length: 19 amino acids. Unmatched junction bases numbered 13, after V lost 3 bases and J lost 5 bases. CDR3 in amino acids: CASSFRTSGIGNGTGELFF. The CDR3 coding sequence is TGTGCCAGCAGCTTCCGGACTAGCGGGATTGGAAATGGGACCGGGGAGCTGTTTTTT.